Listed here are 8 T cell receptor beta chains from one sample, sequenced in a study of blood T cell repertoires in COVID-19. The assay was immunoSEQ multiplex PCR, and TCRdb's table has in-frame clones only and misses some. Here the sample spans about 160,000 clones, around 84% being singletons. The sequenced sample consisted of peripheral blood. The receptors originated from a human donor with acute or convalescent COVID-19. The donor label of this sample is uncertain.

This clone was observed a few times. This chain links TRBV10-2 with TRBJ1-1; the D gene is possibly TRBD1 (6 bases). Per the germline V gene, CDR1 is WSHSY and CDR2 is SAAADI. This CDR3 spans 14 amino acids. Trimming pared 2 bases from V and 1 base from J, leaving 8 bases between. CDR3 coding DNA: TGCGCCAGCAGTGAGCCGACAGGGAACACTGAAGCTTTCTTT. This translates into CASSEPTGNTEAFF.

The V gene is TRBV2, the J gene TRBJ1-1; D is perhaps TRBD1 (5 bases). The germline gives CDR1 SNHLY, CDR2 FYNNEI. CDR3 length: 16 amino acids. V was cut by 2 bases and J by 2 bases, with 15 bases left in between. Here the CDR3 reads CASSERAGRTNTEAFF. Here the CDR3 DNA reads TGTGCCAGCAGTGAAAGGGCAGGGAGGACTAACACTGAAGCTTTCTTT. Combining the CDR3 with reference TRBV2 and TRBJ1-1 gives the whole variable domain EPEVTQTPSHQVTQMGQEVILRCVPISNHLYFYWYRQILGQKVEFLVSFYNNEISEKSEIFDDQFSVERPDGSNFTLKIRSTKLEDSAMYFCASSERAGRTNTEAFFGQGTRLTVV.

This clone was recorded once. The J gene is TRBJ2-3, the V gene TRBV5-1; a possible D gene is TRBD1 (6 bases). CDR3 length equals 16 residues. Germline V gene lookup returns CDR1 SGHRS and CDR2 YFSETQ. The ends were cut back, 0 bases at V and 3 bases at J, with 14 bases in the middle. The CDR3 here is CASSLVPGVGTDTQYF. CDR3 bases: TGCGCCAGCAGCTTGGTGCCAGGGGTCGGTACAGATACGCAGTATTTT.

As concerns this clone: Other DNA sequences in the sample encode the same CDR3. The chain joins TRBV19 to TRBJ1-2; 7 bases match TRBD1. Germline CDR1 reads LNHDA; CDR2 reads SQIVND (reference sequence). V was pared by 4 bases and J by 1 base, with 3 bases of the junction left unmatched. The CDR3 is made up of 14 amino acids. The CDR3 bases are TGTGCCAGTAGTACGAGACAGGGTAACTATGGCTACACCTTC. This translates into CASSTRQGNYGYTF. The full variable domain, its missing parts supplied by reference TRBV19 and TRBJ1-2, is DGGITQSPKYLFRKEGQNVTLSCEQNLNHDAMYWYRQDPGQGLRLIYYSQIVNDFQKGDIAEGYSVSREKKESFPLTVTSAQKNPTAFYLCASSTRQGNYGYTFGSGTRLTVV.

This chain links TRBV4-3 with TRBJ1-1, with 7 bases identical to TRBD1. Germline V lookup: CDR1 LGHNA, CDR2 YSLEER. V lost 0 bases, J lost 2 bases, and 3 bases stayed unmatched. There are 15 residues in the CDR3. CDR3 residues: CASSQEGTANTEAFF. The CDR3 region has the DNA TGCGCCAGCAGCCAAGAAGGGACAGCTAACACTGAAGCTTTCTTT.

The V call is TRBV5-1, the J call TRBJ1-1; TRBD1 matches 7 bases. Germline CDR1 is SGHRS and CDR2 is YFSETQ. The CDR3 has 18 amino acids. With V trimmed by 1 base and J by 1 base, 13 bases remained unmatched. The CDR3 loop reads CASSLIRQGSVGNTEAFF. CDR3 sequence (DNA): TGCGCCAGCAGCTTGATTCGACAGGGATCCGTGGGGAACACTGAAGCTTTCTTT.

The CDR3 loop reads CATSKQQNSPLHF. CDR3 DNA sequence: TGTGCCACCAGTAAACAGCAAAATTCACCCCTCCACTTT. The chain couples TRBV15 to TRBJ1-6, with no clear D. V lost 6 bases to trimming and J lost 7 bases, with 10 bases between them. Germline CDR1 is LNHNV and CDR2 is YYDKDF (reference sequence). The CDR3 covers 13 residues.

The chain employs TRBV30 and TRBJ2-3; D possibly corresponds to TRBD1 (6 bases). V was cut by 4 bases and J by 3 bases, with 17 bases left in between. Germline CDR1 reads GTSNPN; CDR2 reads SVGIG (reference sequence). This CDR3 spans 15 amino acids. The CDR3, as DNA: TGTGCCTGGAAATACAGGGTCGTGGGGACAGATACGCAGTATTTT. Protein sequence: CAWKYRVVGTDTQYF.